This passage covers 23 T cell receptor beta chains from one sample sequenced in a study of cytomegalovirus exposure and HLA in healthy donors. Sequencing used immunoSEQ multiplex PCR; TCRdb keeps in-frame clones, though not all of them. This table has 250,000 to 400,000 clones, approximately 88% appearing once. The sample was PBMCs. The source is a man aged 25-45 years in good health and CMV-seronegative.

The chain couples TRBV5-1 to TRBJ2-7, with 11 positions matching TRBD1. CDR3 length: 16 residues. Losses at the gene ends were 4 bases for V and 0 bases for J; bases not matched to a gene: 6. CDR1 and CDR2 from the germline V gene are SGHRS and YFSETQ. The CDR3 region is CASSRGGQGVSYEQYF. The CDR3 coding sequence is TGCGCCAGCAGCCGCGGGGGACAGGGGGTCTCCTACGAGCAGTACTTC.

This clone occurred a few times. This chain joins TRBV27 and TRBJ1-5, with 9 bases identical to TRBD1. This CDR3 is built from 15 residues. CDR1 MNHEY and CDR2 SMNVEV come from the germline V gene (reference sequence). The ends lost 8 bases at V and 4 bases at J; junction bases unmatched: 9. CDR3 coding DNA: TGTGCCAGCTCCCCCCGGGACAGGGAGAATCAGCCCCAGCATTTT. Its protein is CASSPRDRENQPQHF.

CDR3 nucleotide sequence: TGTGCCAGTAGTATCAGGGCCTCGGAGAAGCCCCAGCATTTT. Protein sequence: CASSIRASEKPQHF. The gene calls are TRBV19 and TRBJ1-5, with a tentative D call TRBD1 (5 bases). V lost 3 bases and J 8 bases, leaving 14 bases between the germline ends. CDR3 length: 14 residues. Germline CDR1 is LNHDA and CDR2 is SQIVND (reference sequence).

This clone occurred once. The chain uses TRBV11-2 and TRBJ2-7; TRBD2 might be the D (7 bases). CDR3 size: 13 residues. The germline V and J ends were trimmed by 8 bases and 2 bases, with 13 bases remaining between them. Germline CDR1 SGHAT, CDR2 FQNNGV. In DNA form, the CDR3 reads TGTGCCAGCGCGACGGGGGGCACCTACGAGCAGTACTTC. It specifies CASATGGTYEQYF.

This chain connects TRBV10-2 to TRBJ1-1, with D perhaps matching TRBD1 (5 bases). V was trimmed by 4 bases and J by 6 bases, leaving 15 bases between them. The CDR3 is 14 amino acids. CDR1 WSHSY and CDR2 SAAADI come from the germline V gene. CDR3: CASSVEGRGAEAFF. The CDR3 nucleotides are TGCGCCAGCAGTGTGGAGGGGCGTGGGGCTGAAGCTTTCTTT.

The J gene is TRBJ1-2, the V gene TRBV7-9, with a possible D match to TRBD1 (6 bases). CDR3 size: 14 residues. Germline loops: CDR1 SEHNR, CDR2 FQNEAQ (reference sequence). V gave up 1 base and J gave up 5 bases, with 11 bases separating them. In DNA, the CDR3 is TGTGCCAGCAGCTTAGGGACAGAGAGATATGGCTACACCTTC. Amino acid sequence: CASSLGTERYGYTF.

The CDR3 region has the DNA TGTGCCAGCAGCTTAGAAGAGGATTCGGGACTTGACACCGGGGAGCTGTTTTTT. This encodes CASSLEEDSGLDTGELFF. The chain recombines TRBV7-6 with TRBJ2-2; a weak D match, TRBD2 (6 bases). There are 18 residues in the CDR3. The germline V gene has CDR1 SGHVS and CDR2 FNYEAQ. V shed 1 base and J shed 3 bases, with 18 bases lying between them.

This clone was seen just once. The chain uses TRBV4-3 and TRBJ1-2, with D perhaps TRBD1 (6 bases). The germline V and J ends were trimmed by 0 bases and 2 bases, with 13 bases remaining between them. Germline CDR1 is LGHNA and CDR2 is YSLEER. The CDR3 has 16 residues. This chain's CDR3 is CASSQDAGTTNYGYTF. CDR3 bases: TGCGCCAGCAGCCAAGATGCCGGGACAACAAACTATGGCTACACCTTC.

This chain uses TRBV30 with TRBJ1-6; D might be TRBD1 (5 bases). Trimming stripped 0 bases from V and 10 bases from J, with 19 bases between. Germline V CDR1 and CDR2: GTSNPN, SVGIG (reference sequence). CDR3 size: 16 residues. DNA for the CDR3: TGTGCCTGGAGTGTAATGAGCGGAGGGGAGGGATCACCCCTCCACTTT. This translates into CAWSVMSGGEGSPLHF.

The V gene is TRBV29-1, the J gene TRBJ2-7; D is unclear. Germline V lookup: CDR1 SQVTM, CDR2 ANQGSEA. This CDR3 has 13 amino acids. V dropped 2 bases and J dropped 4 bases, with 12 bases sitting between them. The CDR3 nucleotides are TGCAGCGTTGAAATCGGAGATCCTTACGAGCAGTACTTC. This sequence encodes CSVEIGDPYEQYF.

The chain carries TRBV7-9 and TRBJ2-1; 8 bases match TRBD1. In germline, CDR1 is SEHNR, CDR2 FQNEAQ (reference sequence). The CDR3 spans 11 residues. V shed 6 bases and J 15 bases; nucleotides not matched to a gene: 7. CDR3 nucleotide sequence: TGTGCCAGCAGTTGGACAGGGCTCTCGTTCTTC. Translation: CASSWTGLSFF.

The rearrangement uses TRBV5-4 and TRBJ2-3, with a weak D call TRBD2 (5 bases). V gave up 4 bases and J gave up 3 bases, with 9 bases separating them. Germline V lookup: CDR1 SGHNT, CDR2 YYREEE (reference sequence). CDR3 length: 13 residues. The CDR3 sequence: CASSPEETDTQYF. In nucleotides, the CDR3 is TGTGCCAGCAGCCCGGAGGAGACAGATACGCAGTATTTT.

The gene calls are TRBV5-6 and TRBJ2-7; TRBD2 matches 7 bases. J lost 5 bases, V lost 2 bases, and 16 bases had no gene match. This CDR3 has 17 amino acids. From germline, CDR1 is SGHDT and CDR2 YYEEEE. The CDR3 reads CASSLLTAGEGRHEQYF. The CDR3 DNA sequence: TGTGCCAGCAGCTTACTCACGGCGGGGGAAGGTAGGCACGAGCAGTACTTC.

V gene TRBV29-1 combines with J gene TRBJ2-7, with D possibly being TRBD1 (5 bases). This CDR3 has 13 residues. Trimming stripped 6 bases from V and 2 bases from J, with 14 bases between. Germline CDR1 SQVTM, CDR2 ANQGSEA. CDR3 nucleotides: TGCAGCGTCGTTACCGACAGTCCCTACGAGCAGTACTTC. Translation gives CSVVTDSPYEQYF.

The rearrangement joins TRBV6-6 to TRBJ1-4; maybe TRBD1 (5 bases). Germline CDR1 is MNHNY and CDR2 is SVGAGI (reference sequence). Between the trimmed V and J ends, which lost 2 bases and 8 bases, there was a span of 12 bases. The CDR3 is made up of 14 amino acids. The CDR3 sequence is CASSYRGGEEKLFF. The CDR3 coding sequence is TGTGCCAGCAGTTACAGGGGAGGGGAAGAAAAACTGTTTTTT.

V usage is TRBV18 and J usage is TRBJ1-5; unclear D gene. This CDR3 is built from 13 residues. Trimming removed 3 bases at V and 9 bases at J, with 12 bases between. CDR1 and CDR2 (germline): KGHSH, LQKENI. CDR3 region: CASSPTAGRPQHF. CDR3 bases: TGTGCCAGCTCACCTACCGCGGGGAGGCCCCAGCATTTT.

The chain carries TRBV29-1 and TRBJ2-7; TRBD1 agrees at 7 bases. The ends lost 4 bases at V and 6 bases at J; junction bases unmatched: 6. The germline V gene encodes CDR1 SQVTM and CDR2 ANQGSEA. The CDR3 extends over 12 amino acids. The CDR3 DNA follows: TGCAGCGTTGGACAGGGCGGCCGCGAGCAGTACTTC. It yields the protein CSVGQGGREQYF.

This chain joins TRBV29-1 and TRBJ1-2; TRBD1 might be the D (6 bases). The CDR3 has 14 residues. The germline gives CDR1 SQVTM, CDR2 ANQGSEA. The V end lost 4 bases, the J end lost 1 base, and 13 bases lay between the germline ends. The CDR3 spells CSVAPTGNNYGYTF. The CDR3 DNA is TGCAGCGTTGCCCCCACAGGGAATAACTATGGCTACACCTTC.

V gene TRBV21-1 combines with J gene TRBJ2-1; TRBD1, the D gene given by the table, was not confirmed from the DNA. TRBV21-1 is labeled a pseudogene. The CDR3 covers 23 residues. CDR3 amino acids: CASSPRAAWPVPDSYLQCDEQFF. DNA of the CDR3: TGTGCCAGCAGCCCACGAGCTGCTTGGCCAGTCCCTGACAGCTACCTACAATGCGATGAGCAGTTCTTC.

The V and J genes are TRBV7-9 and TRBJ2-7; the D gene is possibly TRBD2 (7 bases). The germline gives CDR1 SEHNR, CDR2 FQNEAQ (reference sequence). Deletions cut 7 bases from V and 4 bases from J, with 23 bases between. The CDR3 is 16 amino acids. The CDR3 region is CASNLAGGGGSYEQYF. CDR3 in DNA: TGTGCCAGCAACCTAGCCGGGGGAGGGGGTTCGTACGAGCAGTACTTC. Using reference TRBV7-9 and TRBJ2-7 for the parts outside the CDR3, the full variable domain is DTGVSQNPRHKITKRGQNVTFRCDPISEHNRLYWYRQTLGQGPEFLTYFQNEAQLEKSRLLSDRFSAERPKGSFSTLEIQRTEQGDSAMYLCASNLAGGGGSYEQYFGPGTRLTVT.

The V and J genes are TRBV11-2 and TRBJ2-7; D might be TRBD1 (6 bases). The ends were cut back, 8 bases at V and 0 bases at J, with 8 bases in the middle. Germline V gene data show CDR1 as SGHAT and CDR2 as FQNNGV. The CDR3 has 12 residues. CDR3 DNA sequence: TGTGCCAGCGAGGGGGACTCCTACGAGCAGTACTTC. It yields the protein CASEGDSYEQYF.

This sequence joins TRBV2 and TRBJ1-6; perhaps TRBD1 as D (5 bases). Germline-derived CDR1 and CDR2 are SNHLY and FYNNEI. Trimming left V 3 bases short and J 4 bases short, with 19 bases between. This CDR3 contains 18 residues. CDR3 bases: TGTGCCAGCAGTGATAAAGGTTCAGGGCCCGTTTATAATTCACCCCTCCACTTT. It yields the protein CASSDKGSGPVYNSPLHF.

The rearrangement links TRBV10-3 to TRBJ2-1; tentative D call: TRBD1 (6 bases). Deletions cut 6 bases from V and 7 bases from J, with 19 bases between. Germline-derived CDR1 and CDR2 are ENHRY and SYGVKD. CDR3 length: 15 residues. The CDR3 DNA reads TGTGCCATCAGGGCGGCTACAGGGCGGAGAAATGAGCAGTTCTTC. This gives the protein CAIRAATGRRNEQFF.